The 8 T cell receptor beta chains presented below share a single source sample, sequenced in a study of blood T cell repertoires in COVID-19. Repertoires were generated with immunoSEQ multiplex PCR, while TCRdb's copy carries only in-frame clones and drops some. Seen here are under 250,000 clones, approximately 85% observed once, and the top ten hold 9.1%. The specimen was PBMCs or T cells enriched from blood (not recorded which). The source of these receptors is a woman aged 45-59 years with acute COVID-19.

The rearrangement links TRBV19 to TRBJ1-1, with 9 nucleotides matching TRBD1. CDR3 size: 13 residues. Germline V gives CDR1 LNHDA, CDR2 SQIVND (reference sequence). V trimming: 7 bases; J trimming: 5 bases; junction bases outside the gene matches: 5. DNA of the CDR3: TGTGCCAGTATGGACAGGGGTGGGACTGAAGCTTTCTTT. Translation gives CASMDRGGTEAFF.

The V gene is TRBV6-5, the J gene TRBJ2-1; 14 bases are shared with TRBD2. Trimming cost V 4 bases and J 9 bases; bases outside gene matches: 8. The CDR3 totals 16 residues. The germline V gene has CDR1 MNHEY and CDR2 SVGAGI. CDR3 sequence (DNA): TGTGCCAGCAGTTCCGGACTAGCGGGGGGCCACAGTGAGCAGTTCTTC. This sequence encodes CASSSGLAGGHSEQFF.

In DNA form, the CDR3 reads TGTGCCAGCAGCCTCCGGGACAGGGCGGCTTCACCCCTCCACTTT. Its protein product is CASSLRDRAASPLHF. The rearrangement joins TRBV9 to TRBJ1-6; 9 bases map to TRBD1. Germline V CDR1 and CDR2: SGDLS, YYNGEE. V lost 4 bases, J lost 9 bases, and 8 bases stayed unmatched. CDR3 length: 15 amino acids. The whole variable domain, filled in from reference TRBV9 and TRBJ1-6, reads DSGVTQTPKHLITATGQRVTLRCSPRSGDLSVYWYQQSLDQGLQFLIQYYNGEERAKGNILERFSAQQFPDLHSELNLSSLELGDSALYFCASSLRDRAASPLHFGNGTRLTVT.

The chain joins TRBV19 to TRBJ1-5; D may be TRBD1 (5 bases). The V end was cut by 7 bases, the J end by 4 bases, with 17 bases between. The CDR3 extends over 15 amino acids. The germline CDR1 and CDR2 sequences are LNHDA and SQIVND (reference sequence). The chain's CDR3 is CASTTVEGSNQPQHF. CDR3 in DNA: TGTGCCAGTACCACCGTGGAGGGGTCGAATCAGCCCCAGCATTTT.

This clone was found a few times. V is TRBV6-2 or TRBV6-3 and J is TRBJ2-7, with 7 bases matching TRBD1. J was trimmed by 1 base and V by 0 bases; bases with no gene match: 3. Germline loops: CDR1 MNHEY, CDR2 SVGEGT. CDR3 length: 15 amino acids. DNA for the CDR3: TGTGCCAGCAGTTACTCTTGGGACAGTTCCTACGAGCAGTACTTC. Its translation: CASSYSWDSSYEQYF.

The J gene is TRBJ1-5, the V gene TRBV6-1; tentatively, D is TRBD1 (5 bases). This CDR3 has 15 residues. CDR1 is MNHNS, CDR2 SASEGT, per germline. V dropped 2 bases and J dropped 5 bases, with 13 bases sitting between them. The CDR3 here is CASSETPGTHQPQHF. In DNA form, the CDR3 reads TGTGCCAGCAGTGAAACCCCCGGGACTCATCAGCCCCAGCATTTT.

This chain joins TRBV9 and TRBJ2-1; D is possibly TRBD2 (6 bases). The CDR3 totals 16 residues. Looked up from germline, CDR1 is SGDLS and CDR2 is YYNGEE. V was trimmed by 0 bases and J by 0 bases, leaving 10 bases between them. The chain's CDR3 is CASSVGRESSYNEQFF. For the CDR3, the DNA is TGTGCCAGCAGCGTAGGCCGGGAGAGCTCCTACAATGAGCAGTTCTTC.

The V call is TRBV5-4, the J call TRBJ1-2, with TRBD1 as a possible D gene (6 bases). From germline, CDR1 is SGHNT and CDR2 YYREEE (reference sequence). This CDR3 contains 15 residues. V was trimmed by 3 bases and J by 7 bases, leaving 19 bases between them. Here the CDR3 reads CASSSPGGGAVGYTF. CDR3 bases: TGTGCCAGCAGCTCCCCCGGTGGGGGGGCGGTTGGCTACACCTTC.